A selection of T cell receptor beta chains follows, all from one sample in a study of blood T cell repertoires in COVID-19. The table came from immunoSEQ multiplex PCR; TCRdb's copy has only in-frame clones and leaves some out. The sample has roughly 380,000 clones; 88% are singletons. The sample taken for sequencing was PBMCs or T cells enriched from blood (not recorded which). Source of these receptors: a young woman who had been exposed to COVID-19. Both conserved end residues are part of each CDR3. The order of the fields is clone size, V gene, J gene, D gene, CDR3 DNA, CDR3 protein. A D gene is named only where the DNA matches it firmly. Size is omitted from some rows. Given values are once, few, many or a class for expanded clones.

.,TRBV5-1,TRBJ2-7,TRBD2,TGCGCCAGCAGCCCATCGACGACTAGCGGGTTATCCTACGAGCAGTACTTC,CASSPSTTSGLSYEQYF
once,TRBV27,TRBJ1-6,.,TGTGCCAGCAGCACAGGGTTTAATTCACCCCTCCACTTT,CASSTGFNSPLHF
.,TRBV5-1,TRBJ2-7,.,TGCGCCAGCAGCTCAGAACGCTACGAGCAGTACTTC,CASSSERYEQYF
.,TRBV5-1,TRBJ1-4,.,TGCGCCAGCAGCCAGAGCGGCACTAATGAAAAACTGTTTTTT,CASSQSGTNEKLFF
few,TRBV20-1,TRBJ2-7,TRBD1,TGCAGTGCTAGTCATCCCGGGACAGACTCCTACGAGCAGTACTTC,CSASHPGTDSYEQYF
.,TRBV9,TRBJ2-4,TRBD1,TGTGCCAGCAGCGCGACAGGGGGCAAAAACATTCAGTACTTC,CASSATGGKNIQYF
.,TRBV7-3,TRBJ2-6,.,TGTGCCAGCAGCTTCTTCGGGGCCAACGTCCTGACTTTC,CASSFFGANVLTF
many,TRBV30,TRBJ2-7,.,TGTGCCTGGAGTGTAACCTTCCAGGTCGGTAGAAACGAGCAGTACTTC,CAWSVTFQVGRNEQYF
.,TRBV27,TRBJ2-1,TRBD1,TGTGCCAGCAACCGACAGGGAATGATCCATGAGCAGTTCTTC,CASNRQGMIHEQFF
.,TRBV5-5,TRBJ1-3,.,TGTGCCAGCAGCTTGGACGGTGTCCCCGGAAACACCATATATTTT,CASSLDGVPGNTIYF
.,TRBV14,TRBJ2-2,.,TGTGCCAGCAGCAATCCCCGGGACTCAAACACCGGGGAGCTGTTTTTT,CASSNPRDSNTGELFF
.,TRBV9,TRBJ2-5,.,.,CASSVVDFRGAGGETQYF
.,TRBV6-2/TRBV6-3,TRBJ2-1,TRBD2,TGTGCCAGCAGTAGAATAACCGGGACTAGCGCCACGGAGCAGTTCTTC,CASSRITGTSATEQFF
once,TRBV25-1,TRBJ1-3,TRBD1,TGTGCCAGCAGTGAAGCCACAGGGGGGGGAAACACCATATATTTT,CASSEATGGGNTIYF
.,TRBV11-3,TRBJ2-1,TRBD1,TGTGCCAGCAGCTCGGACAGGGGGCAACCCTACAATGAGCAGTTCTTC,CASSSDRGQPYNEQFF
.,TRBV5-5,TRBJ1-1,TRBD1,TGTGCCACGGGGAGGACAGGGGGAGCGAACACTGAAGCTTTCTTT,CATGRTGGANTEAFF
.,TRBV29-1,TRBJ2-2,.,TGCAGCGTTTTTCGGGGAGGAGACGCGAACACCGGGGAGCTGTTTTTT,CSVFRGGDANTGELFF
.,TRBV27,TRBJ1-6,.,TGTGCCAGCAGTTTGGGTGAGGGCGCTAATTCACCCCTCCACTTT,CASSLGEGANSPLHF
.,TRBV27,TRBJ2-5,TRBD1,TGTGCCAGCAGTCCGGGACAGAGCCAAGAGACCCAGTACTTC,CASSPGQSQETQYF
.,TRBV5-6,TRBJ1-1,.,TGTGCCAGCAGCTTACCGGGACACAAGAACCCAAACACTGAAGCTTTCTTT,CASSLPGHKNPNTEAFF
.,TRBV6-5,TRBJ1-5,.,TGTGCCAGCAACGACAGAGCCAATCAGCCCCAGCATTTT,CASNDRANQPQHF
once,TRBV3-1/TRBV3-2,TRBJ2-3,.,TGTGCCAGCAGCCTGACCGGGACATACTACACAGATACGCAGTATTTT,CASSLTGTYYTDTQYF
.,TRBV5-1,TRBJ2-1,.,TGCGCCAGCAGTGTCGCGGGGACCGTTACAAATGAGCAGTTCTTC,CASSVAGTVTNEQFF
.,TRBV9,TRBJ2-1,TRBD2,TGTGCCAGCAGCGTAGATCCCCTAGCGGGAGTCGTGAATGAGCAGTTCTTC,CASSVDPLAGVVNEQFF
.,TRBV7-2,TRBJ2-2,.,TGTGCCAGCAGCTTAGGCAGGGGATGGCTGTTTTTT,CASSLGRGWLFF
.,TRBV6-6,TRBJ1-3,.,TGTGCCAGCAGTAAGCGGACGGGAACCTCTGGAAACACCATATATTTT,CASSKRTGTSGNTIYF
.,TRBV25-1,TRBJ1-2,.,TGTGCCAGCAGATTCCCAGGGGTAGAGAAAGGCTACACCTTC,CASRFPGVEKGYTF
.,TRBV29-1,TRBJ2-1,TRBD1,TGCAGCGTTACCCGGGACAGGGGGTCCGAGGGGCAGTTCTTC,CSVTRDRGSEGQFF
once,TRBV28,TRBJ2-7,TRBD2,TGTGCCAGCAGTGAAAGCTTCTCGGGACTAGCCCTCCTACCCCCCCACTACGAGCAGTACTTC,CASSESFSGLALLPPHYEQYF
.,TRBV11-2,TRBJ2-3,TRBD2,TGTGCCAGCACCCCGACTAGCGGTACCACAGATACGCAGTATTTT,CASTPTSGTTDTQYF
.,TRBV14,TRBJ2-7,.,TGTGCCAGCAGCCACCGCGGGATTCGAGACGAGCAGTACTTC,CASSHRGIRDEQYF
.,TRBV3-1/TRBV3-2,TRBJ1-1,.,TGTGCCAGCAGCCCCCTCAGGTTGGACACTGAAGCTTTCTTT,CASSPLRLDTEAFF
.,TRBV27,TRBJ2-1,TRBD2,TGTGCCAGCAGTTTATCGGGACTAGCGTCGGCTGGGAACAATGAGCAGTTCTTC,CASSLSGLASAGNNEQFF
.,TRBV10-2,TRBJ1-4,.,TGCGCCACCAGGCTCAGGGTTGGGGCTAATGAAAAACTGTTTTTT,CATRLRVGANEKLFF
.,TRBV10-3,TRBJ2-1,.,TGTGCCATCAGTGAGTCCCAGCGGAACTACAATGAGCAGTTCTTC,CAISESQRNYNEQFF
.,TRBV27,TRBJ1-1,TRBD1,TGTGCCAGCAGTTTGCCCGGGACAGCCGAAGCTTTCTTT,CASSLPGTAEAFF
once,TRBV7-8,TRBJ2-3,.,TGTGCCAGCAGCTTCCGCACCGGAGAGCAGACGCAGTATTTT,CASSFRTGEQTQYF
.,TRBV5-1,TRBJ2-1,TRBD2,TGCGCCAGCAGCTTGGGGACTAGCGGGCCCTACAATGAGCAGTTCTTC,CASSLGTSGPYNEQFF
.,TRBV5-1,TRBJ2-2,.,TGCGCCAGCGAGGGGGGGATGAACACCGGGGAGCTGTTTTTT,CASEGGMNTGELFF
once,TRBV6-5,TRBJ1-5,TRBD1,TGTGCCAGCAGTTACCCAGACAGGGAAAGCAATCAGCCCCAGCATTTT,CASSYPDRESNQPQHF
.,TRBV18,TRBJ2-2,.,TGTGCCAGCTCACCGACGGTTGCAGGGAACACCGGGGAGCTGTTTTTT,CASSPTVAGNTGELFF
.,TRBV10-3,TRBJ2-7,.,TGTGCCATCAGTGAGCCACCTCCCCCGGCAACCAGGCGGGACGAGCAGTACTTC,CAISEPPPPATRRDEQYF
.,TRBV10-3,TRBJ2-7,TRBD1,TGTGCCATCTCCGGGGACAGCTCCTTCGAGCAGTACTTC,CAISGDSSFEQYF
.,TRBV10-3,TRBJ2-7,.,TGTGCCATCAGTGAGTCGACGGGACTCATGGGGGAGCAGTACTTC,CAISESTGLMGEQYF
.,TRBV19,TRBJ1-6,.,TGTGCCAGTAGTATCCACCTTCGACAGGCCCTTGGGTGGACCCTCCACTTT,CASSIHLRQALGWTLHF
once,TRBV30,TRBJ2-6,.,TGTGCCTGGAGGCGGGCCCCAGGGGCTGGGGCCAACGTCCTGACTTTC,CAWRRAPGAGANVLTF
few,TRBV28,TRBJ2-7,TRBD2,TGTGCCAGCAGTCCACCCCCTCCCGGGAGGTTCTACGAGCAGTACTTC,CASSPPPPGRFYEQYF
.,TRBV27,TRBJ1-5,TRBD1,TGTGCCAGCGGCGGACAGGGAATATTTAGCAATCAGCCCCAGCATTTT,CASGGQGIFSNQPQHF